This TCR beta chain originates from a study of blood T cell repertoires in COVID-19. At the level of the study: Both acute and convalescent COVID-19 samples were obtained from the United States, Italy and Spain. In each case, the material was cDNA or gDNA derived from T cells, B-cell-depleted T cells, or PBMCs.

The germline gives CDR1 KGHSH, CDR2 LQKENI. The CDR3 covers 15 residues. The V segment lost 1 base and the J segment 8 bases; nucleotides outside the gene matches: 6. In the authors' methods: Estimation of nucleated cell counts was performed using reference gene primer amplification. Data came from immunoSEQ multiplex PCR; TCRdb stores just in-frame clones and leaves some out. Clone size and V and J calls were adopted from that table, with D and trimming inferred from the DNA. The table has about 87,000 clones, roughly 80% seen once. This clone was seen more than once but under ten times. The sequenced sample consisted of peripheral blood. The V gene is TRBV18, the J gene TRBJ1-4; 8 bases agree with TRBD1. This receptor was taken from an elderly woman with active or convalescent COVID-19. CDR3 DNA sequence: TGTGCCAGCTCACCACAGGGGGCAGGGGGCGAAAAACTGTTTTTT. Protein sequence: CASSPQGAGGEKLFF. Together with reference TRBV18 and TRBJ1-4, the CDR3 gives the full variable domain: NAGVMQNPRHLVRRRGQEARLRCSPMKGHSHVYWYRQLPEEGLKFMVYLQKENIIDESGMPKERFSAEFPKEGPSILRIQQVVRGDSAAYFCASSPQGAGGEKLFFGSGTQLSVL.